Following are 16 T cell receptor beta chains from one sample sequenced in a study of control samples from healthy donors and cancer patients. Profiling relied on immunoSEQ multiplex PCR, and the TCRdb table lists in-frame clones only, not all of them. The sample holds roughly 130,000 clones, approximately 92% seen once. The sequencing input was blood. These receptors were collected from a man between 18 and 29 years old in good health.

The chain couples TRBV2 to TRBJ2-3; D is ambiguous. The CDR3 runs to 13 residues. CDR1 and CDR2 from the germline V gene are SNHLY and FYNNEI. Trimming left V 7 bases short and J 0 bases short, with 8 bases between. The CDR3 sequence: CASKRSSTDTQYF. The CDR3 nucleotides are TGTGCCAGCAAGAGGTCGAGCACAGATACGCAGTATTTT.

V usage is TRBV29-1 and J usage is TRBJ1-1; perhaps TRBD1 as D (5 bases). This CDR3 region has 14 residues. Trimming removed 2 bases at V and 5 bases at J, with 15 bases between. Germline V lookup: CDR1 SQVTM, CDR2 ANQGSEA. CDR3 in amino acids: CSVETYRLGTEAFF. CDR3 DNA sequence: TGCAGCGTTGAAACGTACAGGTTGGGAACTGAAGCTTTCTTT.

The V and J genes are TRBV5-4 and TRBJ2-1; 7 bases align to TRBD2. The CDR3 covers 16 residues. Germline V gene lookup returns CDR1 SGHNT and CDR2 YYREEE (reference sequence). V gave up 5 bases and J gave up 9 bases; unmatched junction bases: 17. CDR3 loop: CASSLGGYGAMGEQFF. The DNA of the CDR3 is TGTGCCAGCAGTCTCGGGGGGTATGGGGCAATGGGTGAGCAGTTCTTC.

The rearrangement uses TRBV4-1 and TRBJ1-3, with D perhaps matching TRBD1 (5 bases). Germline V CDR1 and CDR2: MGHRA, YSYEKL. V gave up 3 bases and J gave up 0 bases, with 12 bases separating them. CDR3 length equals 16 residues. In nucleotides, the CDR3 is TGCGCCAGCAGCCAGCCCACAGGATCCTCTGGAAACACCATATATTTT. As protein: CASSQPTGSSGNTIYF.

The chain employs TRBV3-1 (or the pseudogene TRBV3-2) and TRBJ2-4, with D possibly being TRBD2 (7 bases). Trimming took off 4 bases at V and 1 base at J, with 11 bases between the two ends. The V gene's germline CDR1 is LGHDT and CDR2 YNNKEL (reference sequence). This CDR3 has 15 amino acids. CDR3 sequence (DNA): TGTGCCAGCAGCCTCGGGGGGCAGGCCAAAAACATTCAGTACTTC. Protein: CASSLGGQAKNIQYF.

The chain has TRBV7-2 and TRBJ2-2, with D perhaps matching TRBD1 or TRBD2 (5 bases each). The CDR3 length is 15 residues. Germline assignment: CDR1 SGHTA and CDR2 FQGNSA. Trimming removed 4 bases at V and 6 bases at J, with 15 bases between. The CDR3 sequence is CASSSGTDHPGELFF. Here the CDR3 DNA reads TGTGCCAGCAGCTCGGGGACCGACCACCCCGGGGAGCTGTTTTTT.

This chain connects TRBV3-1 (or the pseudogene TRBV3-2) to TRBJ2-7, with TRBD1 matching over 7 bases. This CDR3 has 14 amino acids. Germline CDR1 is LGHDT and CDR2 is YNNKEL (reference sequence). V gave up 1 base and J gave up 2 bases; unmatched junction bases: 2. This CDR3 reads CASSQGGQTYEQYV. The CDR3 bases are TGTGCCAGCAGCCAAGGGGGACAGACCTACGAGCAGTACGTC.

V gene TRBV28 combines with J gene TRBJ1-5, with TRBD1 as a possible D gene (6 bases). Trimming cost V 6 bases and J 3 bases, with 15 bases left between them. CDR1 is MDHEN and CDR2 is SYDVKM in the germline V gene. CDR3 length: 15 residues. The CDR3 nucleotides read TGTGCCAGCAGGGGGGGGCTCGTGATCAATCAGCCCCAGCATTTT. Translated, it gives CASRGGLVINQPQHF. The complete variable domain, with remaining parts taken from reference TRBV28 and TRBJ1-5, reads DVKVTQSSRYLVKRTGEKVFLECVQDMDHENMFWYRQDPGLGLRLIYFSYDVKMKEKGDIPEGYSVSREKKERFSLILESASTNQTSMYLCASRGGLVINQPQHFGDGTRLSIL.

V gene TRBV12-3 or TRBV12-4 combines with J gene TRBJ1-5; unclear D gene. This CDR3 comprises 12 residues. V lost 1 base to trimming and J lost 6 bases, with 4 bases between them. CDR3 amino acids: CASSLGGQPQHF. DNA for the CDR3: TGTGCCAGCAGTTTAGGAGGTCAGCCCCAGCATTTT.

The chain recombines TRBV19 with TRBJ1-4; the D is unclear. Germline CDR1 LNHDA, CDR2 SQIVND (reference sequence). This CDR3 is built from 13 residues. The V gene lost 10 bases and the J gene lost 7 bases, with 16 bases spanning the gap. The CDR3 loop is CATARVGSEKLFF. In nucleotides, the CDR3 is TGTGCCACCGCTCGGGTAGGCTCTGAAAAACTGTTTTTT. Together with reference TRBV19 and TRBJ1-4, the CDR3 gives the full variable domain: DGGITQSPKYLFRKEGQNVTLSCEQNLNHDAMYWYRQDPGQGLRLIYYSQIVNDFQKGDIAEGYSVSREKKESFPLTVTSAQKNPTAFYLCATARVGSEKLFFGSGTQLSVL.

The chain carries TRBV11-2 and TRBJ2-3; 14 bases agree with TRBD2. This CDR3 has 17 residues. J lost 3 bases, V lost 5 bases, and 7 bases had no gene match. Germline V lookup: CDR1 SGHAT, CDR2 FQNNGV. CDR3 nucleotides: TGTGCCAGCAGCCCGAGACTAGCGGGGGGGCGGACAGATACGCAGTATTTT. This encodes CASSPRLAGGRTDTQYF.

This clone appeared once. The CDR3 DNA sequence: TGTGCCAGCAGCTTGATGACTAGCTCCTACGAGCAGTACGTC. Amino acid sequence: CASSLMTSSYEQYV. The chain recombines TRBV11-2 with TRBJ2-7; tentative D call: TRBD2 (6 bases). Deletions cut 3 bases from V and 0 bases from J, with 9 bases between. The CDR3 spans 14 residues. Germline V gene sequence: CDR1 SGHAT, CDR2 FQNNGV.

This chain joins TRBV28 and TRBJ2-7, with D tentatively TRBD2 (7 bases). V shed 3 bases and J shed 6 bases, with 15 bases lying between them. Germline-derived CDR1 and CDR2 are MDHEN and SYDVKM. The CDR3 runs 14 residues. The CDR3 coding sequence is TGTGCCAGCAGTTTTGGGGGGGGCTCGGGCGAGCAGTACTTC. Translating it yields CASSFGGGSGEQYF.

This clone was observed once. The chain uses TRBV5-1 and TRBJ2-3, with TRBD2 matching over 8 bases. Looked up from germline, CDR1 is SGHRS and CDR2 is YFSETQ. V shed 0 bases, J shed 2 bases, and the junction held 2 bases outside the gene matches. CDR3 length: 15 residues. CDR3 nucleotide sequence: TGCGCCAGCAGCTTGGTCGGGGGGGCCACAGATACGCAGTATTTT. Protein sequence: CASSLVGGATDTQYF.

The chain links TRBV13 to TRBJ2-1; D is unclear. In germline, CDR1 is PRHDT, CDR2 FYEKMQ (reference sequence). V lost 0 bases to trimming and J lost 4 bases, with 4 bases between them. The CDR3 consists of 13 residues. This CDR3 is CASSLGPYNEQFF. Here the CDR3 DNA reads TGTGCCAGCAGCTTAGGGCCTTACAATGAGCAGTTCTTC.

This chain connects TRBV11-2 to TRBJ2-7, with a weak D call TRBD2 (5 bases). The V and J ends lost 7 bases and 6 bases respectively, with 10 bases between them. Germline values: CDR1 SGHAT, CDR2 FQNNGV. The CDR3 loop spans 11 amino acids. The CDR3 region is CASNAGREQYF. For the CDR3, the DNA is TGTGCCAGCAACGCGGGTCGCGAGCAGTACTTC.